The rows below give T cell receptor beta chains drawn from one sample of a study of T cell changes during pregnancy in multiple sclerosis. The protocol was immunoSEQ multiplex PCR, while the TCRdb copy is restricted to in-frame clones and leaves out a portion. The data contain over 70,000 clones, about 94% of them singletons. This specimen consisted of peripheral blood, obtained in the third trimester of pregnancy. The receptors shown here come from a female donor with multiple sclerosis, enrolled in a pregnancy study. The CDR3 runs from the conserved cysteine through the conserved F or W.

>TRBV5-1|TRBJ2-7
CASSPPGTSGRSPYEQYF
>TRBV6-1|TRBJ2-3
CASSEEASGRTGDTQYF
>TRBV4-3|TRBJ1-5
CASSQEYTEGVSNQPQHF
>TRBV29-1|TRBJ2-1
CSVEGPAAVEQFF
>TRBV14|TRBJ2-1
CASSQVSGSWDEQFF
>TRBV29-1|TRBJ2-7
CSVEGGLAGGSSYEQYF
>TRBV9|TRBJ2-5
CASSVGIKGATQYF
>TRBV4-2|TRBJ2-2
CASRPATQPGRTGELFF
>TRBV5-1|TRBJ2-1
CASSFRQGADEQFF
>TRBV28|TRBJ2-7
CASSWAGTGTSEQYF
>TRBV29-1|TRBJ2-7
CSVEGTSGRLDEQYF
>TRBV19|TRBJ1-1
CASSIGQGRVGNTEAFF
>TRBV30|TRBJ2-3
CAWSGGGNSDTQYF
>TRBV5-1|TRBJ2-1
CASSLEATSGTNEQFF
>TRBV28|TRBJ2-2
CASSREVTGELFF
>TRBV12-5|TRBJ2-7
CASGPSGQGSHEQYF
>TRBV9|TRBJ2-1
CASSVGGGTSGSTEQFF
>TRBV2|TRBJ2-7
CASSWRVDRSLKAGGPLYEQYF
>TRBV7-8|TRBJ1-6
CASSLGGQRNSPLHF
>TRBV7-8|TRBJ2-1
CASSQPAWASRSYNEQFF
>TRBV5-1|TRBJ1-1
CASSLLTGGYTEAFF
>TRBV11-2|TRBJ2-7
CASRFWGRGSYEQYF
>TRBV7-2|TRBJ1-1
CASSLGGQGGMNTEAFF
>TRBV28|TRBJ2-7
CASTGSISGEQYF
>TRBV4-1|TRBJ1-3
CASSIQGRSSGNTIYF
>TRBV25-1|TRBJ1-1
CASSGYRGIVTEAFF
>TRBV5-1|TRBJ2-3
CASSLRVTGLSTDTQYF
>TRBV11-2|TRBJ1-1
CASSLGRRLNTEAFF
>TRBV6-1|TRBJ2-7
CASSEGQGAKYF